Sequencing of this T cell receptor (beta chain) was carried out in a study of CD8 T cells in ankylosing spondylitis. This clonotype was detected a few times. The antigen remains unidentified. Study-wide results and limits: Disease-linked clones reportedly showed significant enrichment in matched ankylosing spondylitis synovial fluid.

The CDR3 covers 14 residues. In germline, CDR1 is MNHEY, CDR2 SVGAGI. Trimming left V 6 bases short and J 2 bases short, with 12 bases between. MiXCR, run by TCRdb on the 5' RACE reads, gives a single entry per CDR3 protein. This sample carries about 260,000 distinct CDR3 sequences, 20% of them seen once, and the ten largest clones take 7.8%. The source of this sequence is a male donor with ankylosing spondylitis or in good health (not recorded which). Sequencing was performed on blood, either unsorted or a sorted T cell fraction (not recorded which). V and J are TRBV6-5 and TRBJ2-3; either TRBD1 or TRBD2 may fit D (6 bases each). For the CDR3, the DNA is TGTGCCAGCAGATACGGGGGCATCACAGATACGCAGTATTTT. It codes for CASRYGGITDTQYF.